The text below deals with one TCR beta chain. Antigen: not known. This CDR3 has 16 amino acids. V lost 3 bases and J 0 bases, leaving 12 bases between the germline ends. The data were obtained in a study of T cell responses to AZD1222 COVID-19 vaccine. Study-wide findings and caveats: Researchers took repertoire samples only after the peak T cell response had come.

TCRdb's copy holds only in-frame clones and misses some; the assay was immunoSEQ multiplex PCR. The sample contains over 100,000 clones, roughly nine tenths of which appear only once. The specimen comprised peripheral blood, sampled on day 0 of AZD1222 vaccination. The sequence derives from an adult in good health. This chain joins TRBV23-1 and TRBJ1-5; D call uncertain. TRBV23-1 counts as an open reading frame of uncertain function. CDR3 nucleotides: TGCGCCAGCAGTCAGAGTGCACCCTATAGCAATCAGCCCCAGCATTTT. Protein product: CASSQSAPYSNQPQHF.